A selection of T cell receptor beta chains follows, all from one sample in a study of blood T cells in healthy people across ages. MiXCR, applied by TCRdb to the 5' RACE reads, yields one record per CDR3 protein. The data show 800,000 to 950,000 distinct CDR3 sequences, just under 30% seen once. The same specimen was also included in a second study, on T cells of mothers and their children.

Source material: blood. The receptors were sampled from a middle-aged woman in good health. Each CDR3 is given with its conserved first and last residue. The D gene is left open where the match is weak. The listing skips clone size in some rows; elsewhere it reads once, few, many or a size class.

d_call,clone_size,j_call,v_call,cdr3_aa,cdr3_nt
TRBD2,many,TRBJ2-3,TRBV10-3,CAISILAGRTDTQYF,TGTGCCATCAGTATACTAGCGGGTCGCACAGATACGCAGTATTTT
-,many,TRBJ2-3,TRBV7-2,CASSLATSRTDTQYF,TGTGCCAGCAGCTTAGCCACTAGTAGGACAGATACGCAGTATTTT
-,many,TRBJ2-3,TRBV30,CAWEASSPDTQYF,TGTGCCTGGGAGGCTAGCTCCCCAGATACGCAGTATTTT
TRBD1,many,TRBJ2-1,TRBV10-3,CAISDGAKGTGPYNEQFF,TGTGCCATCAGTGATGGGGCGAAGGGGACAGGCCCTTACAATGAGCAGTTCTTC
TRBD1,-,TRBJ2-4,TRBV20-1,CSARVGTGGTRNIQYF,TGCAGTGCGAGAGTGGGGACAGGGGGTACTAGAAACATTCAGTACTTC
-,many,TRBJ2-7,TRBV12-3/TRBV12-4,CASSSSGSSYEQYF,TGTGCCAGCAGTTCCTCGGGGAGCTCCTACGAGCAGTACTTC
-,-,TRBJ1-2,TRBV7-2,CASSYPQGRDRIYGYTF,TGTGCCAGCAGCTACCCCCAGGGCAGGGATCGGATCTATGGCTACACCTTC
TRBD2,once,TRBJ2-1,TRBV19,CASSVAGLSSYNEQFF,TGTGCCAGTAGTGTAGCGGGGCTAAGCTCCTACAATGAGCAGTTCTTC
TRBD1,-,TRBJ1-4,TRBV27,CASSPGPGQGRVNEKLFF,TGTGCCAGCAGTCCGGGCCCGGGACAGGGGCGAGTCAATGAAAAACTGTTTTTT
-,-,TRBJ2-2,TRBV3-1,CASSQGDLPSGELFF,TGTGCCAGCAGCCAGGGGGACCTGCCGTCCGGGGAGCTGTTTTTT
-,-,TRBJ2-4,TRBV20-1,CSASGVGGDIQYF,TGCAGTGCTAGCGGTGTAGGGGGGGACATTCAGTACTTC
-,many,TRBJ2-7,TRBV12-3/TRBV12-4,CASRYSPGEQYF,TGTGCCAGCAGGTATAGTCCTGGGGAGCAGTACTTC
TRBD2,-,TRBJ2-3,TRBV28,CASSPSGSTDAQYF,TGTGCCAGCAGCCCTAGCGGTAGCACAGATGCGCAGTATTTT
TRBD1,-,TRBJ2-7,TRBV5-1,CASSLQGSSYNEQYF,TGCGCCAGCAGCTTACAGGGGAGCTCCTACAATGAGCAGTACTTC
-,few,TRBJ2-6,TRBV7-2,CASSLDGANVPTF,TGTGCCAGCAGCTTAGATGGGGCCAACGTCCCGACTTTC
TRBD1,many,TRBJ2-6,TRBV5-1,CASSLRAGGSGANVLTF,TGCGCCAGCAGCTTGCGGGCAGGGGGATCTGGGGCCAACGTCCTGACTTTC
-,-,TRBJ1-4,TRBV20-1,CGARERGKLFF,TGCGGGGCAAGGGAGAGGGGAAAACTGTTTTTT
-,-,TRBJ2-1,TRBV7-3,CASRLYPGAPYNEQFF,TGTGCCAGCAGGCTTTACCCTGGGGCCCCCTACAATGAGCAGTTCTTC
-,many,TRBJ1-2,TRBV12-3/TRBV12-4,CASRRRQNYGYTF,TGTGCCAGCAGACGCCGACAGAACTATGGCTACACCTTC
-,-,TRBJ1-1,TRBV12-3/TRBV12-4,CASSPKGQRDTEAFF,TGTGCCAGCAGCCCGAAGGGGCAGAGGGACACTGAAGCTTTCTTT
TRBD1,once,TRBJ1-1,TRBV28,CASRNQGDTEAFF,TGTGCCAGCAGGAATCAGGGGGACACTGAAGCTTTCTTT
TRBD1,-,TRBJ2-1,TRBV12-3/TRBV12-4,CASSRRTSYGTGGRRETQFF,TGTGCCAGCAGTCGTCGGACTTCATACGGGACAGGGGGCAGGAGAGAGACCCAGTTCTTC
TRBD2,few,TRBJ2-7,TRBV7-6,CAGSFGLAGSGEQYF,TGTGCCGGCAGCTTCGGGCTAGCGGGGTCCGGGGAGCAGTACTTC
TRBD1,-,TRBJ2-7,TRBV27,CASRGTGRSCEQYF,TGTGCCAGCAGGGGGACAGGGAGGTCCTGCGAGCAGTACTTC
-,many,TRBJ2-3,TRBV6-6,CASSSLRGPRSDTQYF,TGTGCCAGCAGTTCCCTCCGGGGGCCCCGCTCGGATACGCAGTATTTT
-,-,TRBJ2-2,TRBV7-2,CASSSRAFISGELFF,TGTGCCAGCAGCTCCAGGGCATTCATCTCCGGGGAGCTGTTTTTT
-,-,TRBJ2-1,TRBV5-1,CASSLDGVEETQFF,TGCGCCAGCAGCTTGGACGGGGTAGAAGAGACCCAGTTCTTC
TRBD2,-,TRBJ2-1,TRBV7-2,CASRPGLVDNEQCF,TGTGCCAGCAGGCCGGGACTAGTGGATAATGAGCAGTGCTTC
-,-,TRBJ2-2,TRBV9,CASSVAGDAGELFF,TGTGCCAGCAGCGTAGCGGGGGATGCCGGGGAGCTGTTTTTT
TRBD2,-,TRBJ2-3,TRBV20-1,CSASSLAGNTDTQYF,TGCAGTGCTAGTAGCCTAGCGGGGAACACAGATACGCAGTATTTT